This T cell receptor beta chain derives from a study of human T cells and chemical hapten exposure. Turning to the study itself: Application of 0.01% DPC to the upper back was done by patch test, with a reading at 6 days.

TCRdb fed the RACE reads into MiXCR, producing one record per CDR3 protein. In the table there are under 450,000 distinct CDR3 sequences, nearly 5% of which are singletons. Only a few counts were recorded for this clonotype. Its specificity is unknown. Time point specified: patch test 1, 2 weeks after DPC sensitization. Treatment meaning: therapeutic diphenylcyclopropenone sensitization with weekly scalp DPC. Study results and caveats: Significantly greater numbers of large CDR3 similarity clusters came from expanded TCRs than from controls. With regard to DPC sensitization, TCRs above 1 in 1000 frequency did not change.

The CDR3 has 14 amino acids. V was pared by 5 bases and J by 0 bases, with 14 bases between. CDR1 is DFQATT, CDR2 SNEGSKA, per germline (reference sequence). The chain uses TRBV20-1 and TRBJ2-7; TRBD1 might be the D (7 bases). The TCR was taken from a woman between 45 and 60 years old with alopecia areata. Some clones in this sample may be carry-over from other donors' samples. Sequenced here: whole blood, sampled in connection with sensitization to the hapten diphenylcyclopropenone (DPC). The CDR3 loop is CSAGRTGSSYEQYF. CDR3 nucleotide sequence: TGCAGTGCTGGGAGGACAGGTAGCTCCTACGAGCAGTACTTC.